These T cell receptor beta chains were read from a single sample in a study of T cell responses to AZD1222 COVID-19 vaccine. This table comes from immunoSEQ multiplex PCR, and its TCRdb copy is limited to in-frame clones, with some not included. The sample has fewer than 140,000 clones, approximately 87% seen once; the top ten hold less than 6%. The sequencing here drew on peripheral blood, taken on day 0 of AZD1222 vaccination. Receptors were obtained from an adult in good health. CDR3s include the opening cysteine and the closing phenylalanine or tryptophan.

V gene: TRBV2; J gene: TRBJ2-1; CDR3 protein: CASSVGLALDEQFF
V gene: TRBV19; J gene: TRBJ2-5; CDR3 protein: CASSNDRGETQYF
V gene: TRBV9; J gene: TRBJ1-1; CDR3 protein: CASSAGPGMLNTEAFF
V gene: TRBV21-1; J gene: TRBJ2-7; CDR3 protein: CASSNLIRGRNEQYF
V gene: TRBV5-1; J gene: TRBJ2-1; CDR3 protein: CASSGAAGGLNEQFF
V gene: TRBV24-1; J gene: TRBJ2-1; CDR3 protein: CATSDPGTSGHNEQFF
V gene: TRBV7-8; J gene: TRBJ1-3; CDR3 protein: CASSLARGGNTIYF
V gene: TRBV18; J gene: TRBJ1-2; CDR3 protein: CASSPPGINGYTF
V gene: TRBV7-6; J gene: TRBJ2-1; CDR3 protein: CASSSASARYNEQFF
V gene: TRBV7-9; J gene: TRBJ1-2; CDR3 protein: CASSFDIYGYTF
V gene: TRBV5-8; J gene: TRBJ2-7; CDR3 protein: CASSLRGGQPYEQYF
V gene: TRBV7-9; J gene: TRBJ2-1; CDR3 protein: CASSLWNPNEQFF
V gene: TRBV4-1; J gene: TRBJ2-5; CDR3 protein: CASSQDVGASMGETQYF
V gene: TRBV9; J gene: TRBJ2-7; CDR3 protein: CASSVGDNEQYF
V gene: TRBV12-3/TRBV12-4; J gene: TRBJ2-7; CDR3 protein: CASSLSTSYEQYF
V gene: TRBV10-3; J gene: TRBJ2-7; CDR3 protein: CAISESSSSGYEQYF
V gene: TRBV4-3; J gene: TRBJ2-1; CDR3 protein: CASSQEGQRYNEQFF
V gene: TRBV5-1; J gene: TRBJ2-1; CDR3 protein: CASSPGAGGGFNEQFF
V gene: TRBV5-5; J gene: TRBJ2-3; CDR3 protein: CASSLGLQPSTDTQYF
V gene: TRBV27; J gene: TRBJ2-7; CDR3 protein: CASSFRRGKSSYEQYF
V gene: TRBV10-3; J gene: TRBJ1-5; CDR3 protein: CAISESGQGGQPQHF
V gene: TRBV5-6; J gene: TRBJ2-2; CDR3 protein: CASSLAMGAGELFF